The 18 T cell receptor beta chains presented below share a single source sample, sequenced in a study of T cell responses to AZD1222 COVID-19 vaccine. Generated by immunoSEQ multiplex PCR, the TCRdb table keeps only in-frame clones and is missing some. This table has over 100,000 clones, more than 75% appearing once. Specimen: peripheral blood, collected 28 days after the second AZD1222 dose. These receptor sequences come from an adult who received the AZD1222 COVID-19 vaccine.

This chain joins TRBV5-1 and TRBJ2-3; D gene unclear. Between the trimmed V and J ends, which lost 4 bases and 0 bases, there was a span of 15 bases. Germline V lookup: CDR1 SGHRS, CDR2 YFSETQ. The CDR3 runs to 16 residues. The CDR3 region is CASSVASQTSTDTQYF. DNA of the CDR3: TGCGCCAGCAGCGTTGCTAGTCAGACTAGCACAGATACGCAGTATTTT.

The chain is built from TRBV27 and TRBJ1-1; no reliable D call. The length of the CDR3 is 16 residues. Germline V gives CDR1 MNHEY, CDR2 SMNVEV (reference sequence). The V end was cut by 6 bases, the J end by 0 bases, with 17 bases between. The CDR3 reads CASSSLWAGMNTEAFF. CDR3 nucleotides: TGTGCCAGCAGCTCCCTCTGGGCAGGCATGAACACTGAAGCTTTCTTT.

The chain has TRBV28 and TRBJ2-1; D is ambiguous. V was shortened by 3 bases and J by 6 bases, with 3 bases between the two germline ends. This CDR3 comprises 11 residues. CDR1 MDHEN and CDR2 SYDVKM come from the germline V gene. In DNA form, the CDR3 reads TGTGCCAGCAGTTTGGTCAATGAGCAGTTCTTC. Protein: CASSLVNEQFF. Full variable domain (rest looked up from reference TRBV28 and TRBJ2-1): DVKVTQSSRYLVKRTGEKVFLECVQDMDHENMFWYRQDPGLGLRLIYFSYDVKMKEKGDIPEGYSVSREKKERFSLILESASTNQTSMYLCASSLVNEQFFGPGTRLTVL.

The chain joins TRBV7-3 to TRBJ2-1; 9 bases are a match to TRBD1. V shed 4 bases and J 0 bases; nucleotides not matched to a gene: 10. Germline V lookup: CDR1 SGHTA, CDR2 FQGTGA. The CDR3 extends over 18 amino acids. The CDR3, as DNA: TGTGCCAGCAGCTCATGGACAGGGGTTTGGAGCTCCTACAATGAGCAGTTCTTC. The encoded protein is CASSSWTGVWSSYNEQFF.

The chain is built from TRBV7-8 and TRBJ2-2, with TRBD2 matching 8 bases. Germline loops: CDR1 SGHVS, CDR2 FQNEAQ. Trimming at V came to 5 bases and at J to 4 bases, leaving 9 bases not matched to a gene. The CDR3 loop spans 16 amino acids. The CDR3 reads CASSLRLATSTGELFF. CDR3 nucleotide sequence: TGTGCCAGCAGCCTCCGACTAGCGACGAGCACCGGGGAGCTGTTTTTT. Drawing the rest from reference TRBV7-8 and TRBJ2-2, the complete variable domain is GAGVSQSPRYKVAKRGQDVALRCDPISGHVSLFWYQQALGQGPEFLTYFQNEAQLDKSGLPSDRFFAERPEGSVSTLKIQRTQQEDSAVYLCASSLRLATSTGELFFGEGSRLTVL.

This chain uses TRBV5-7 with TRBJ2-7; 7 nucleotides agree with TRBD2. TRBV5-7 is an ORF, with its function uncertain. This CDR3 spans 15 amino acids. V dropped 3 bases and J dropped 3; count of bases not matched to a gene: 9. The CDR3 DNA reads TGTGCCAGCAGCTCCCGCCGGGCTAGCGGCTACGAGCAGTACTTC. Translating gives CASSSRRASGYEQYF.

This chain joins TRBV19 and TRBJ1-2, with unresolved D. The V gene's germline CDR1 is LNHDA and CDR2 SQIVND (reference sequence). Trimming pared 0 bases from V and 4 bases from J, leaving 6 bases between. This CDR3 has 13 residues. The DNA for the CDR3 is TGTGCCAGTAGTATAGAGGTCGGCTATGGCTACACCTTC. Translation: CASSIEVGYGYTF. Together with reference TRBV19 and TRBJ1-2, the CDR3 gives the full variable domain: DGGITQSPKYLFRKEGQNVTLSCEQNLNHDAMYWYRQDPGQGLRLIYYSQIVNDFQKGDIAEGYSVSREKKESFPLTVTSAQKNPTAFYLCASSIEVGYGYTFGSGTRLTVV.

The genes are TRBV4-2 and TRBJ1-1; D gene ambiguous. V lost 4 bases and J 8 bases, leaving 14 bases between the germline ends. Germline V gene lookup returns CDR1 LGHNA and CDR2 YNFKEQ. The CDR3 length is 13 residues. The DNA of the CDR3 is TGTGCCAGCAGCCCAACCGCAACAAGGGAAGCTTTCTTT. As protein: CASSPTATREAFF.

The chain is built from TRBV3-1 (or the pseudogene TRBV3-2) and TRBJ2-2; a weak D match, TRBD2 (6 bases). The CDR3 runs to 15 residues. V was trimmed by 4 bases and J by 1 base, leaving 10 bases between them. CDR1 LGHDT and CDR2 YNNKEL come from the germline V gene (reference sequence). Here the CDR3 reads CASSRGTVNTGELFF. CDR3 DNA sequence: TGTGCCAGCAGCCGCGGGACGGTGAACACCGGGGAGCTGTTTTTT.

The V call is TRBV18, the J call TRBJ1-3; no clear D. Per the germline V gene, CDR1 is KGHSH and CDR2 is LQKENI. Trimming took 3 bases from V and 0 from J, leaving 6 bases between them. The CDR3 is 14 amino acids. CDR3 in amino acids: CASSPVSSGNTIYF. CDR3 nucleotide sequence: TGTGCCAGCTCACCTGTTAGCTCTGGAAACACCATATATTTT.

The J gene is TRBJ1-5, the V gene TRBV30; 9 bases fit TRBD1. V lost 2 bases, J lost 6 bases, and 5 bases stayed unmatched. The CDR3 sequence is 14 residues long. Germline V CDR1 and CDR2: GTSNPN, SVGIG (reference sequence). CDR3 protein: CAWSLGQGSQPQHF. The DNA of the CDR3 is TGTGCCTGGAGTCTCGGACAGGGGAGTCAGCCCCAGCATTTT. The full variable domain, in which reference TRBV30 and TRBJ1-5 provide the parts outside the CDR3, is SQTIHQWPATLVQPVGSPLSLECTVEGTSNPNLYWYRQAAGRGLQLLFYSVGIGQISSEVPQNLSASRPQDRQFILSSKKLLLSDSGFYLCAWSLGQGSQPQHFGDGTRLSIL.

The chain uses TRBV20-1 and TRBJ1-2; no reliable D call. Trimming left V 0 bases short and J 3 bases short, with 2 bases between. The CDR3 has 11 amino acids. CDR1 DFQATT and CDR2 SNEGSKA come from the germline V gene (reference sequence). CDR3 loop: CSARDHYGYTF. In DNA form, the CDR3 reads TGCAGTGCTAGAGATCACTATGGCTACACCTTC.

The rearrangement uses TRBV6-5 and TRBJ1-2; no clear D. Germline V gene data show CDR1 as MNHEY and CDR2 as SVGAGI. Trimming removed 5 bases at V and 2 bases at J, with 9 bases between. The CDR3 is 13 residues long. CDR3: CASSLDLNYGYTF. Here the CDR3 DNA reads TGTGCCAGCAGTCTCGACCTAAACTATGGCTACACCTTC.

This rearrangement joins TRBV13 to TRBJ2-7; D is perhaps TRBD1 (6 bases). This CDR3 comprises 16 residues. Per germline, CDR1 PRHDT and CDR2 FYEKMQ (reference sequence). The germline V and J ends were trimmed by 5 bases and 3 bases, with 20 bases remaining between them. This chain's CDR3 is CASSVSYRVSGYEQYF. As DNA, the CDR3 is TGTGCCAGCAGCGTTTCGTACAGGGTAAGCGGCTACGAGCAGTACTTC.

The rearrangement uses TRBV9 and TRBJ2-1, with 7 bases fitting TRBD1. The germline V gene has CDR1 SGDLS and CDR2 YYNGEE. This CDR3 is built from 16 residues. Trimming at V came to 4 bases and at J to 9 bases, leaving 16 bases not matched to a gene. CDR3 bases: TGTGCCAGCAGCTCAGGGGGTAAATCGGTACGCGCTGAGCAGTTCTTC. Its protein product is CASSSGGKSVRAEQFF. Filled out from reference TRBV9 and TRBJ2-1, the complete variable domain reads DSGVTQTPKHLITATGQRVTLRCSPRSGDLSVYWYQQSLDQGLQFLIQYYNGEERAKGNILERFSAQQFPDLHSELNLSSLELGDSALYFCASSSGGKSVRAEQFFGPGTRLTVL.

This rearrangement joins TRBV19 to TRBJ1-5; 7 bases are shared with TRBD1. CDR1 is LNHDA and CDR2 is SQIVND in the germline V gene (reference sequence). J was trimmed by 6 bases and V by 9 bases; bases with no gene match: 11. This CDR3 spans 14 amino acids. CDR3: CASQGRGPGQPQHF. CDR3 nucleotides: TGTGCCAGCCAGGGGAGGGGGCCGGGTCAGCCCCAGCATTTT.

This clone has only one observation. The V and J genes are TRBV6-5 and TRBJ1-1; no definite D call. The CDR3 is made up of 15 amino acids. Deletions cut 0 bases from V and 0 bases from J, with 8 bases between. Germline V gives CDR1 MNHEY, CDR2 SVGAGI. CDR3 sequence: CASSYSRNMNTEAFF. DNA for the CDR3: TGTGCCAGCAGTTACTCGAGGAATATGAACACTGAAGCTTTCTTT.

This chain connects TRBV7-2 to TRBJ1-2; 7 nucleotides agree with TRBD1. The germline V gene has CDR1 SGHTA and CDR2 FQGNSA. The length of the CDR3 is 14 residues. The V and J ends lost 2 bases and 0 bases, in that order; junction bases with no gene match: 0. CDR3 protein: CASSLQGANYGYTF. Written as DNA, the CDR3 is TGTGCCAGCAGCTTACAGGGGGCTAACTATGGCTACACCTTC.